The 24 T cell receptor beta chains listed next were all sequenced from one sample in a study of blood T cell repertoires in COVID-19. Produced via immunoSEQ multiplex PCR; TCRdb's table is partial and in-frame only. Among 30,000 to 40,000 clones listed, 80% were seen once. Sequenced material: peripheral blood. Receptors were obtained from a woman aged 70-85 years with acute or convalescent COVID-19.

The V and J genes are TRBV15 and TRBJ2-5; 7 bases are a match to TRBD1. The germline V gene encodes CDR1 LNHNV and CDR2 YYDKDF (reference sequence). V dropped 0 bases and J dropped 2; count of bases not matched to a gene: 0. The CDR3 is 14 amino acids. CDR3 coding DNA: TGTGCCACCAGCAGAGACAGGGGGCAAGAGACCCAGTACTTC. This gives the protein CATSRDRGQETQYF.

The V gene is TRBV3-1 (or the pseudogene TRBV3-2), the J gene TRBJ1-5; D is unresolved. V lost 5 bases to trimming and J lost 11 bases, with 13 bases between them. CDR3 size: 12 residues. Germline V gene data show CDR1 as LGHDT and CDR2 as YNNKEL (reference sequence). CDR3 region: CASSFGERAQHF. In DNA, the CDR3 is TGTGCCAGCAGCTTCGGGGAGCGAGCCCAGCATTTT.

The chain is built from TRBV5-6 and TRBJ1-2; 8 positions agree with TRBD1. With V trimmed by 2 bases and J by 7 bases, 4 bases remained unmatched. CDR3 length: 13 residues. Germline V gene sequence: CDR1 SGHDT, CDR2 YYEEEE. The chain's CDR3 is CASSFRQGSGYTF. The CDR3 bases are TGTGCCAGCAGCTTTCGACAGGGGTCTGGCTACACCTTC.

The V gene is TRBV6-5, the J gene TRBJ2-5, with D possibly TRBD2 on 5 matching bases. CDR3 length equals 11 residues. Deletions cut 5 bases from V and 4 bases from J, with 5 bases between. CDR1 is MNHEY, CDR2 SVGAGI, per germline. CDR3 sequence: CASSRGETQYF. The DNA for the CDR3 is TGTGCCAGCAGTCGGGGAGAGACCCAGTACTTC.

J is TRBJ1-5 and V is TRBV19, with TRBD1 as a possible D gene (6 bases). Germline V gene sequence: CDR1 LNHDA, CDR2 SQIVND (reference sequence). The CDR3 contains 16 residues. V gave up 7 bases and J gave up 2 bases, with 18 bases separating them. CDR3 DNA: TGTGCCAGTACCCGGGACATCGGGGCGGGCAATCAGCCCCAGCATTTT. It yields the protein CASTRDIGAGNQPQHF.

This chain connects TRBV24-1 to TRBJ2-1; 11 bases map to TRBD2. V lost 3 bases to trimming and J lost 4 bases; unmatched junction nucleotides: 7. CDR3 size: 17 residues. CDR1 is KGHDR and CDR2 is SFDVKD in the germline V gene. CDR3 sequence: CATSDPASGRPYNEQFF. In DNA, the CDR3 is TGTGCCACCAGTGATCCCGCTAGCGGGAGGCCTTACAATGAGCAGTTCTTC.

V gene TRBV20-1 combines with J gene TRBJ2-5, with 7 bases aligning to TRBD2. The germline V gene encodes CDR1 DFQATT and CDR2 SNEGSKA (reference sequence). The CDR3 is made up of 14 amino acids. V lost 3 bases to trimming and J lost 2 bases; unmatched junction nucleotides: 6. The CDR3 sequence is CSASAGVLQETQYF. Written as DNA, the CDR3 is TGCAGTGCTAGTGCGGGGGTATTACAAGAGACCCAGTACTTC.

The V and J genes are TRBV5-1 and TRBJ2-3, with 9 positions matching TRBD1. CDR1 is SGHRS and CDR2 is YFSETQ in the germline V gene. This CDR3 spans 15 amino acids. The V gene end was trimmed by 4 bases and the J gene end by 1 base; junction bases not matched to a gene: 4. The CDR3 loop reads CASSTRDRGTDTQYF. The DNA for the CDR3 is TGCGCCAGCAGCACCCGGGACAGGGGCACAGATACGCAGTATTTT. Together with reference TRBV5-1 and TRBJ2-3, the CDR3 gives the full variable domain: KAGVTQTPRYLIKTRGQQVTLSCSPISGHRSVSWYQQTPGQGLQFLFEYFSETQRNKGNFPGRFSGRQFSNSRSEMNVSTLELGDSALYLCASSTRDRGTDTQYFGPGTRLTVL.

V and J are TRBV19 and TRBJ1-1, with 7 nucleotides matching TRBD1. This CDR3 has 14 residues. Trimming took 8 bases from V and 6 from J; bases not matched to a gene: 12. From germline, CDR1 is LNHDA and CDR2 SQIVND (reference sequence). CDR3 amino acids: CASRRIATGAEAFF. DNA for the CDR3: TGTGCCAGTCGCCGTATAGCAACAGGGGCTGAAGCTTTCTTT.

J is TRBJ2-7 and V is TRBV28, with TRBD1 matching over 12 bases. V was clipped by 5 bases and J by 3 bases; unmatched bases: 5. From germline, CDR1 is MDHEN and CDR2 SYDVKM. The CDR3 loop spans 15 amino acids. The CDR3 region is CASSDRDRGLYEQYF. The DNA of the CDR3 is TGTGCCAGCAGTGACCGGGACAGGGGGCTCTACGAGCAGTACTTC.

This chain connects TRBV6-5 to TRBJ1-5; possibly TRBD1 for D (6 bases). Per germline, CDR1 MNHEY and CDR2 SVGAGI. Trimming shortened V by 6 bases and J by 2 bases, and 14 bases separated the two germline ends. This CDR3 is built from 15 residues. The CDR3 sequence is CASRRDRNGNQPQHF. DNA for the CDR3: TGTGCCAGCAGACGCGACAGGAACGGCAATCAGCCCCAGCATTTT.

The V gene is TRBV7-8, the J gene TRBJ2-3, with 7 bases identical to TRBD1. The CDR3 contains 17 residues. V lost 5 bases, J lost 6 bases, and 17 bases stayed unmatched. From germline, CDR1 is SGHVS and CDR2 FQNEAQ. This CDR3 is CASSELGGMIRGDTQYF. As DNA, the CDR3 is TGTGCCAGCAGCGAGCTAGGGGGCATGATTCGTGGGGATACGCAGTATTTT.

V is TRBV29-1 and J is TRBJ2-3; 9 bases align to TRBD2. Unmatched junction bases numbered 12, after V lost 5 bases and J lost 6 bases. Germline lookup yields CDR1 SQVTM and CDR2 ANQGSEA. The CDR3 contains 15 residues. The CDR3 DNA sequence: TGCAGCGTTACAAACAGGGGACTAGCACCGGATACGCAGTATTTT. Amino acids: CSVTNRGLAPDTQYF.

CDR3 sequence (DNA): TGTGCCACCAGTCTCAACGGGGGAGGGAGAGAGGGGGATACGCAGTATTTT. This gives the protein CATSLNGGGREGDTQYF. V gene TRBV24-1 combines with J gene TRBJ2-3; 7 nucleotides agree with TRBD2. The CDR3 consists of 17 residues. Germline V gene lookup returns CDR1 KGHDR and CDR2 SFDVKD. The junction had 17 bases not matched to a gene; V was cut back by 6 bases and J by 6 bases.

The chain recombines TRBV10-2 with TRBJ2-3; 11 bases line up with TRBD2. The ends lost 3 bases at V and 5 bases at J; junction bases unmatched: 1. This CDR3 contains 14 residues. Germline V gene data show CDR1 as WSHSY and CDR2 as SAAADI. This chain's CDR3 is CASSELAGVDTQYF. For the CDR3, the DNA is TGCGCCAGCAGTGAACTAGCGGGGGTAGATACGCAGTATTTT.

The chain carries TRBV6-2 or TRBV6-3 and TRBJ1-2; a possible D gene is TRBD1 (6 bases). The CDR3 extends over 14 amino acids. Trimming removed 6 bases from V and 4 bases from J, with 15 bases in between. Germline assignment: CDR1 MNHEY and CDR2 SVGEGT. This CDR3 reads CASSAQGQSYGYTF. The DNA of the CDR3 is TGTGCCAGCAGCGCACAGGGCCAAAGCTATGGCTACACCTTC.

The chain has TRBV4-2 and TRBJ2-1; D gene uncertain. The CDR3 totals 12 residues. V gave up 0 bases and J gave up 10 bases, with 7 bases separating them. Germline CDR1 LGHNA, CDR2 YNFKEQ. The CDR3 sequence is CASSQESREQFF. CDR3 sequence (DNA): TGTGCCAGCAGCCAAGAGTCCAGAGAGCAGTTCTTC.

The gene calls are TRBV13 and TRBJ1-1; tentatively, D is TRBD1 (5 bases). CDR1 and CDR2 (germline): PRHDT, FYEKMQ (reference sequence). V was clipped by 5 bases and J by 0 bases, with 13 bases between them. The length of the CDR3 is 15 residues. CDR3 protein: CASSHVGGVNTEAFF. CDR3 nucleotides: TGTGCCAGCAGCCACGTGGGGGGAGTGAACACTGAAGCTTTCTTT.

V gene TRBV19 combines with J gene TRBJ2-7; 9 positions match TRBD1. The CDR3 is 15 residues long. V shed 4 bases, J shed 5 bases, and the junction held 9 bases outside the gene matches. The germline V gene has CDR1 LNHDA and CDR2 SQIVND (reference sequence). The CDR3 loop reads CASSSRDRASHEQYF. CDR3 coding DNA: TGTGCCAGTAGTAGCCGGGACAGGGCCAGCCACGAGCAGTACTTC.

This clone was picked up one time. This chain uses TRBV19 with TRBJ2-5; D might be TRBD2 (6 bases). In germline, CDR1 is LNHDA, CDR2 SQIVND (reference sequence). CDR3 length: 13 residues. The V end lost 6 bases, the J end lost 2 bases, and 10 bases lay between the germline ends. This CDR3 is CASRRSGQETQYF. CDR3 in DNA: TGTGCCAGTAGGAGGAGCGGGCAAGAGACCCAGTACTTC.

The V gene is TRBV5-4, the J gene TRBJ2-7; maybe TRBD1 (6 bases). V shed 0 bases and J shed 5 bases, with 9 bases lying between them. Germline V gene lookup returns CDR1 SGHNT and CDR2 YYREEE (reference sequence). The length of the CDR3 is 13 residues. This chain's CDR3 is CASSLAQGNEQYF. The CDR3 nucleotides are TGTGCCAGCAGCTTGGCGCAGGGGAACGAGCAGTACTTC.

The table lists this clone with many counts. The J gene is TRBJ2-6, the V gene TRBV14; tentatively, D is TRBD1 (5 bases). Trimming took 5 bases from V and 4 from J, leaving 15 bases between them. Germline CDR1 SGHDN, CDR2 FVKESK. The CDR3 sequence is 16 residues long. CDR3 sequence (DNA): TGTGCCAGCAGCGTAACAGGCCCCCGCGGGGCCAACGTCCTGACTTTC. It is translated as CASSVTGPRGANVLTF.

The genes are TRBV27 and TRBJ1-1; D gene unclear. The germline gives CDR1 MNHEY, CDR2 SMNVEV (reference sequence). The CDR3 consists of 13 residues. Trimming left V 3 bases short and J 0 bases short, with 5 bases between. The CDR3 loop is CASSFSLNTEAFF. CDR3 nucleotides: TGTGCCAGCAGTTTTTCGTTGAACACTGAAGCTTTCTTT.

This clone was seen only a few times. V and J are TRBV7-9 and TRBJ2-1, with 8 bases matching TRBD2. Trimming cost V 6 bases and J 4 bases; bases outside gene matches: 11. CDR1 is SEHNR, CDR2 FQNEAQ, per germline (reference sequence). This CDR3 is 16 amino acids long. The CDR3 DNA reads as TGTGCCAGCAGTCTACATAGCGGGGAACCATACAATGAGCAGTTCTTC. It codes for CASSLHSGEPYNEQFF.